Listed below are T cell receptor beta chains from one sample, sequenced in a study of T cells in localized non-small cell lung cancer. Only in-frame clones appear in the TCRdb table, and some are missing; sequencing was by immunoSEQ multiplex PCR. The table records some 51,000 clones, 86% of them present only once. The sample consisted of peripheral blood, taken before any cancer treatment. The source is a woman between 35 and 70 years old with stage I lung adenocarcinoma. Both conserved end residues are part of each CDR3. Each record gives: CDR3 protein, CDR3 DNA, J gene, D gene, V gene, clone size. A D gene is named only where the DNA matches it firmly. Size is omitted from some rows. Given values are once, few, many or a class for expanded clones.

CDR3: CASSSQLTFDRTQTNQPQHF
DNA: TGTGCCAGCAGTTCCCAACTTACCTTTGACAGGACTCAAACGAATCAGCCCCAGCATTTT
J: TRBJ1-5
D: .
V: TRBV28
size: .

CDR3: CASSSGQGADGYTF
DNA: TGTGCCAGCAGTTCTGGACAGGGGGCGGATGGCTACACCTTC
J: TRBJ1-2
D: TRBD1
V: TRBV6-5
size: .

CDR3: CASSLEQTNYGYTF
DNA: TGTGCCAGCAGCTTGGAACAGACTAACTATGGCTACACCTTC
J: TRBJ1-2
D: .
V: TRBV5-4
size: .

CDR3: CASSPIEGSGYTF
DNA: TGTGCCAGCAGCCCGATAGAAGGGTCTGGCTACACCTTC
J: TRBJ1-2
D: .
V: TRBV5-6
size: .

CDR3: CASSATQIYSNQPQHF
DNA: TGTGCCAGCAGTGCGACCCAAATCTATAGCAATCAGCCCCAGCATTTT
J: TRBJ1-5
D: .
V: TRBV6-1
size: .

CDR3: CASSVTTSRETQYF
DNA: TGCGCCAGCAGTGTGACCACTAGCAGGGAGACCCAGTACTTC
J: TRBJ2-5
D: .
V: TRBV5-1
size: .

CDR3: CAWSVETGRNQPQHF
DNA: TGTGCCTGGAGTGTCGAGACAGGGCGGAATCAGCCCCAGCATTTT
J: TRBJ1-5
D: TRBD1
V: TRBV30
size: .

CDR3: CASSLGTLMGQPQHF
DNA: TGTGCCAGTAGCCTGGGGACCTTGATGGGTCAGCCCCAGCATTTT
J: TRBJ1-5
D: .
V: TRBV19
size: .

CDR3: CASSSGADRARGYTF
DNA: TGTGCCAGCAGCTCCGGGGCCGACAGGGCCCGGGGCTACACCTTC
J: TRBJ1-2
D: TRBD1
V: TRBV11-2
size: once

CDR3: CASSMYTGTGSSPLHF
DNA: TGTGCCAGCAGCATGTATACCGGGACAGGGAGCTCACCCCTCCACTTT
J: TRBJ1-6
D: TRBD1
V: TRBV7-2
size: .

CDR3: CASSTGTGVFYGYTF
DNA: TGTGCCAGCTCGACCGGGACAGGGGTTTTTTATGGCTACACCTTC
J: TRBJ1-2
D: TRBD1
V: TRBV28
size: .

CDR3: CASSSDGSGANVLTF
DNA: TGTGCCAGCAGTTCAGACGGCTCTGGGGCCAACGTCCTGACTTTC
J: TRBJ2-6
D: .
V: TRBV27
size: .

CDR3: CASRLSRTVSYNEQFF
DNA: TGTGCCAGTAGGTTAAGCAGGACAGTATCCTACAATGAGCAGTTCTTC
J: TRBJ2-1
D: .
V: TRBV19
size: .

CDR3: CASSLEGDPGELFF
DNA: TGCGCCAGCAGCTTGGAAGGGGATCCCGGGGAGCTGTTTTTT
J: TRBJ2-2
D: .
V: TRBV5-1
size: .

CDR3: CASSKDPRDSPNYGYTF
DNA: TGTGCCAGCAGCAAAGACCCCCGGGACAGTCCCAACTATGGCTACACCTTC
J: TRBJ1-2
D: TRBD1
V: TRBV5-4
size: .

CDR3: CAWITGGAGTGELFF
DNA: TGTGCCTGGATAACAGGGGGCGCCGGCACCGGGGAGCTGTTTTTT
J: TRBJ2-2
D: TRBD1
V: TRBV30
size: .

CDR3: CASSRNSRAPYGYTF
DNA: TGTGCCAGCAGTCGGAACAGCCGCGCGCCTTATGGCTACACCTTC
J: TRBJ1-2
D: .
V: TRBV6-5
size: .

CDR3: CASSRLGGDGYTF
DNA: TGTGCCAGCTCACGTCTGGGAGGGGACGGCTACACCTTC
J: TRBJ1-2
D: .
V: TRBV18
size: .

CDR3: CASSPSGLAHYNEQFF
DNA: TGCGCCAGCAGCCCTTCGGGACTAGCGCATTACAATGAGCAGTTCTTC
J: TRBJ2-1
D: TRBD2
V: TRBV5-1
size: once

CDR3: CASSSRTGEIYGYTF
DNA: TGTGCCAGCAGCTCCCGGACAGGTGAAATCTATGGCTACACCTTC
J: TRBJ1-2
D: TRBD1
V: TRBV5-6
size: once

CDR3: CASSLLRGTEAFF
DNA: TGTGCCAGCAGCTTGTTACGGGGCACTGAAGCTTTCTTT
J: TRBJ1-1
D: .
V: TRBV5-5
size: .

CDR3: CAISEPDREGYGYTF
DNA: TGTGCCATCAGTGAGCCCGACAGGGAAGGGTATGGCTACACCTTC
J: TRBJ1-2
D: TRBD1
V: TRBV10-3
size: once

CDR3: CASSQDRGYEQYF
DNA: TGCGCCAGCAGCCAAGATCGGGGTTACGAGCAGTACTTC
J: TRBJ2-7
D: .
V: TRBV4-3
size: .

CDR3: CASSAAGTLSFF
DNA: TGTGCCAGCAGCGCAGCCGGGACCCTCTCGTTCTTC
J: TRBJ2-1
D: .
V: TRBV7-9
size: .

CDR3: CASSEASGGNQPQHF
DNA: TGTGCCAGCAGTGAAGCTTCAGGGGGCAATCAGCCCCAGCATTTT
J: TRBJ1-5
D: .
V: TRBV6-1
size: .

CDR3: CAISEWDNEQYF
DNA: TGTGCCATCAGTGAATGGGATAACGAGCAGTACTTC
J: TRBJ2-7
D: .
V: TRBV10-3
size: .

CDR3: CASSALPPSSYNEQFF
DNA: TGTGCCAGCAGTGCCCTTCCCCCGAGCTCCTACAATGAGCAGTTCTTC
J: TRBJ2-1
D: .
V: TRBV2
size: .

CDR3: CASKAKQGAFQPQHF
DNA: TGTGCCAGTAAAGCGAAACAGGGGGCATTTCAGCCCCAGCATTTT
J: TRBJ1-5
D: TRBD1
V: TRBV19
size: .

CDR3: CASSLTSGGETQYF
DNA: TGTGCCAGCAGTTTGACTAGCGGGGGCGAGACCCAGTACTTC
J: TRBJ2-5
D: TRBD2
V: TRBV6-6
size: .

CDR3: CASRGIRGQGYTF
DNA: TGTGCCAGCAGGGGGATAAGGGGTCAGGGCTACACCTTC
J: TRBJ1-2
D: .
V: TRBV27
size: .

CDR3: CASSQLEGPTNEKLFF
DNA: TGCGCCAGCAGTCAATTAGAGGGGCCGACTAATGAAAAACTGTTTTTT
J: TRBJ1-4
D: .
V: TRBV23-1
size: .

CDR3: CASTTSWGGDYGYTF
DNA: TGTGCCAGCACCACCTCTTGGGGTGGGGACTATGGCTACACCTTC
J: TRBJ1-2
D: .
V: TRBV6-5
size: .

CDR3: CASSSNNEQFF
DNA: TGTGCCAGCAGCTCCAACAATGAGCAGTTCTTC
J: TRBJ2-1
D: .
V: TRBV11-2
size: .

CDR3: CASSIGRPDTQYF
DNA: TGTGCCAGTAGTATCGGAAGGCCAGATACGCAGTATTTT
J: TRBJ2-3
D: .
V: TRBV19
size: .

CDR3: CASSPGQGYSYEQYF
DNA: TGTGCCAGCTCTCCCGGACAGGGCTACTCCTACGAGCAGTACTTC
J: TRBJ2-7
D: TRBD1
V: TRBV18
size: .

CDR3: CASSSTSGGSTDTQYF
DNA: TGTGCCAGCAGTTCGACTAGCGGGGGAAGCACAGATACGCAGTATTTT
J: TRBJ2-3
D: TRBD2
V: TRBV6-4
size: once

CDR3: CASSLGTSGATDTQYF
DNA: TGTGCCAGCAGTCTAGGGACTAGCGGGGCCACAGATACGCAGTATTTT
J: TRBJ2-3
D: TRBD2
V: TRBV27
size: once

CDR3: CASSEGRSSYNEQFF
DNA: TGTGCCAGCAGCGAAGGACGGAGCTCCTACAATGAGCAGTTCTTC
J: TRBJ2-1
D: .
V: TRBV5-8
size: .

CDR3: CASSHDLGSGGNQPQHF
DNA: TGCGCCAGCAGCCATGATCTCGGATCCGGTGGCAATCAGCCCCAGCATTTT
J: TRBJ1-5
D: .
V: TRBV4-3
size: .

CDR3: CASSLAEGASGYTF
DNA: TGCGCCAGCAGCTTGGCCGAGGGGGCTAGTGGCTACACCTTC
J: TRBJ1-2
D: TRBD1
V: TRBV5-1
size: .

CDR3: CASSPTRDRGEQYF
DNA: TGTGCCAGCAGTCCTACTAGGGACAGGGGCGAGCAGTACTTC
J: TRBJ2-7
D: TRBD1
V: TRBV6-6
size: .

CDR3: CASTVRTGNYGYTF
DNA: TGTGCCAGCACAGTACGGACAGGGAACTATGGCTACACCTTC
J: TRBJ1-2
D: TRBD1
V: TRBV2
size: .

CDR3: CASSLGRGQPQHF
DNA: TGTGCCAGCAGCTTAGGTAGGGGCCAGCCCCAGCATTTT
J: TRBJ1-5
D: .
V: TRBV7-9
size: .

CDR3: CASSLRQGTEAFF
DNA: TGTGCCAGCAGCTTACGTCAGGGCACTGAAGCTTTCTTT
J: TRBJ1-1
D: .
V: TRBV7-6
size: few

CDR3: CASSAVSWFRYEQYF
DNA: TGTGCCAGCAGTGCGGTATCATGGTTTCGCTACGAGCAGTACTTC
J: TRBJ2-7
D: .
V: TRBV2
size: .

CDR3: CASSEVAVNTGELFF
DNA: TGTGCCAGCAGTGAGGTGGCAGTGAACACCGGGGAGCTGTTTTTT
J: TRBJ2-2
D: .
V: TRBV2
size: .

CDR3: CASSPGPSDTQYF
DNA: TGTGCCAGCAGCCCAGGTCCCTCGGATACGCAGTATTTT
J: TRBJ2-3
D: .
V: TRBV11-3
size: .

CDR3: CASSRDSSYEQYF
DNA: TGTGCCAGCAGCCGGGACAGCTCCTACGAGCAGTACTTC
J: TRBJ2-7
D: TRBD1
V: TRBV7-8
size: .

CDR3: CASSPGAYGYTF
DNA: TGTGCCAGCAGCCCCGGCGCGTATGGCTACACCTTC
J: TRBJ1-2
D: .
V: TRBV6-6
size: .

CDR3: CASSPGVSIGYTF
DNA: TGTGCCAGCAGCCCCGGCGTCAGTATTGGCTACACCTTC
J: TRBJ1-2
D: .
V: TRBV13
size: .

CDR3: CASSSYNSPLHF
DNA: TGTGCCAGCAGTTCTTATAATTCACCCCTCCACTTT
J: TRBJ1-6
D: .
V: TRBV7-2
size: .

CDR3: CASSVGDTNQPQHF
DNA: TGTGCCAGCAGTGTCGGGGACACCAATCAGCCCCAGCATTTT
J: TRBJ1-5
D: .
V: TRBV9
size: .

CDR3: CASSTTYYNEQFF
DNA: TGCGCCAGCAGCACTACATACTACAATGAGCAGTTCTTC
J: TRBJ2-1
D: .
V: TRBV5-1
size: .

CDR3: CASSLLGTDASYEQYF
DNA: TGTGCCAGCAGTTTATTAGGGACCGATGCCTCCTACGAGCAGTACTTC
J: TRBJ2-7
D: .
V: TRBV27
size: .

CDR3: CASTWTGTDTQYF
DNA: TGTGCCAGCACGTGGACAGGGACAGATACGCAGTATTTT
J: TRBJ2-3
D: TRBD1
V: TRBV27
size: .

CDR3: CASSLAGQLNYEQYF
DNA: TGTGCCAGCAGCTTAGCGGGACAGCTAAACTACGAGCAGTACTTC
J: TRBJ2-7
D: TRBD1
V: TRBV7-2
size: .